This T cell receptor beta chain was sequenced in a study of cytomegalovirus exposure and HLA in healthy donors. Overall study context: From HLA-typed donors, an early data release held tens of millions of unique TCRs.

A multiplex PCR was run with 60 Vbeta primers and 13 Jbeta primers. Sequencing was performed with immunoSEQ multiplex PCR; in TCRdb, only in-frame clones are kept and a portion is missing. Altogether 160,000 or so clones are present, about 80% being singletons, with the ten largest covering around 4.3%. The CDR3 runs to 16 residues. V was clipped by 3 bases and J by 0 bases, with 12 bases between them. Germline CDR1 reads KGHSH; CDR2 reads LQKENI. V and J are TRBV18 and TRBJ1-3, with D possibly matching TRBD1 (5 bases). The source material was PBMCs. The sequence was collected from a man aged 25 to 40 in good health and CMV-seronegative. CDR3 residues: CASSPATARSGNTIYF. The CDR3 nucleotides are TGTGCCAGCTCACCTGCGACAGCCCGCTCTGGAAACACCATATATTTT.